This T cell receptor (beta chain) stems from a study of blood T cell repertoires in COVID-19. Study at large: The analysed material was cDNA or gDNA that came from T cells, B-cell-depleted T cells, or PBMCs.

Germline trimming cut 5 bases from V and 3 bases from J; bases unmatched to any gene: 8. Germline CDR1 is SGHNT and CDR2 is YYREEE (reference sequence). The CDR3 spans 15 residues. This clone has a single count. In the original processing: It was from reference gene primer amplification that nucleated cell counts were estimated. Repertoires were generated with immunoSEQ multiplex PCR, while TCRdb's copy carries only in-frame clones and drops some. That table is the source of V, J and clone size, and D and trimming were worked out from the DNA. The table shows approximately 210,000 clones, with roughly 87% occurring only once.

Sequenced: peripheral blood. The sequence was collected from a middle-aged man with active or convalescent COVID-19. This sequence joins TRBV5-4 and TRBJ1-1; 9 bases agree with TRBD1. The DNA of the CDR3 is TGTGCCAGCAGGTTACAGGGGGCTGGGGACACTGAAGCTTTCTTT. This sequence encodes CASRLQGAGDTEAFF.